This is a list of T cell receptor beta chains from one sample in a study of blood T cell repertoires in COVID-19. This table comes from immunoSEQ multiplex PCR, and its TCRdb copy is limited to in-frame clones, with some not included. The sample consists of 96,000 or so clones, approximately 90% of them appearing once. Sequenced input: peripheral blood. These receptors were taken from a human donor with COVID-19, enrolled during active disease. The donor label of this sample is uncertain. The CDR3 runs from the conserved cysteine through the conserved F or W. The D gene is left open where the match is weak. For some rows the clone size is stated as once, few or many, or as a class when expanded; others skip it.

J gene | clone size | CDR3 length | V gene | D gene | CDR3 DNA | CDR3 protein
TRBJ2-1 | . | 19 | TRBV5-1 | TRBD1 | TGCGCCAGCAGCGAGGGACAGGGGCTTCTATCCTCGAAGGCCAATGAGCAGTTCTTC | CASSEGQGLLSSKANEQFF
TRBJ1-5 | . | 15 | TRBV6-5 | . | TGTGCCAGCAGTTATAATGGGGAGAGCAATCAGCCCCAGCATTTT | CASSYNGESNQPQHF
TRBJ1-3 | . | 15 | TRBV3-1/TRBV3-2 | TRBD1 | TGTGCCAGCAGCCAAGAGGGACAGTCTGGAAACACCATATATTTT | CASSQEGQSGNTIYF
TRBJ1-1 | . | 15 | TRBV27 | . | TGTGCCAGCACCAAAGAGGGCGCGGGGCCCACTGAAGCTTTCTTT | CASTKEGAGPTEAFF
TRBJ1-5 | . | 15 | TRBV25-1 | TRBD1 | TGTGCCAGCAGTGGCCGGGACAGGGACAATCAGCCCCAGCATTTT | CASSGRDRDNQPQHF
TRBJ2-3 | . | 15 | TRBV27 | TRBD2 | TGTGCCAGCAGTTTTGAGCGGGGGAGCACAGATACGCAGTATTTT | CASSFERGSTDTQYF
TRBJ2-3 | . | 12 | TRBV29-1 | TRBD1 | TGCAGCTCCGGGACAGCAACAGATACGCAGTATTTT | CSSGTATDTQYF
TRBJ2-7 | . | 15 | TRBV28 | TRBD1 | TGTGCCAGCAGTTTCCCTCCCGGGACAGGGGACGAGCAGTACTTC | CASSFPPGTGDEQYF
TRBJ1-3 | . | 13 | TRBV19 | . | TGTGCCAGTATGCCAGACTCTGGAAACACCATATATTTT | CASMPDSGNTIYF
TRBJ1-3 | . | 16 | TRBV18 | TRBD1 | TGTGCCAGCTCACCCGGACAGGGAGGTTTTGGAAACACCATATATTTT | CASSPGQGGFGNTIYF
TRBJ1-1 | once | 16 | TRBV5-1 | TRBD1 | TGCGCCAGCAGCTCGCACGGCAGGGGGCTGGGCACTGAAGCTTTCTTT | CASSSHGRGLGTEAFF
TRBJ1-1 | few | 14 | TRBV5-1 | . | TGCGCCAGCAGCTTGGGACAGCTCGGCAGTGAAGCTTTCTTT | CASSLGQLGSEAFF
TRBJ2-5 | . | 14 | TRBV25-1 | TRBD2 | TGTGCCAGCGGACCCGGGGGGATCCAAGAGACCCAGTACTTC | CASGPGGIQETQYF
TRBJ2-2 | . | 16 | TRBV18 | . | TGTGCCAGCTCACCGTTTTCAGGGGCAGATACCGGGGAGCTGTTTTTT | CASSPFSGADTGELFF
TRBJ2-1 | . | 14 | TRBV3-1/TRBV3-2 | TRBD1 | TGTGCCAGCGCCCGGGACAGGGGGTACAATGAGCAGTTCTTC | CASARDRGYNEQFF
TRBJ2-2 | . | 15 | TRBV15 | . | TGTGCCACCAGCAGAGATTTAGTCAACACCGGGGAGCTGTTTTTT | CATSRDLVNTGELFF
TRBJ2-7 | once | 13 | TRBV5-1 | . | TGCGCCAGCAGCTTGGCCCAGGTCAGCGAGCAGTACTTC | CASSLAQVSEQYF
TRBJ1-4 | once | 13 | TRBV29-1 | TRBD1 | TGCAGCGGTAGACAGGGGACAGACGAAAAACTGTTTTTT | CSGRQGTDEKLFF
TRBJ2-2 | once | 13 | TRBV6-5 | . | TGTGCCAGCAGGTTCGCGAACACCGGGGAGCTGTTTTTT | CASRFANTGELFF
TRBJ2-4 | . | 13 | TRBV19 | . | TGTGCCAGTAGTATAGGGGGCGCAGACATTCAGTACTTC | CASSIGGADIQYF
TRBJ2-2 | . | 15 | TRBV6-2/TRBV6-3 | TRBD1 | TGTGCCAGCAGTACCCGGACAGGGGACACCGGGGAGCTGTTTTTT | CASSTRTGDTGELFF
TRBJ2-2 | . | 14 | TRBV19 | . | TGTGCCAGCAGGGTGTCAGGGGACACCGGGGAGCTGTTTTTT | CASRVSGDTGELFF
TRBJ1-5 | once | 14 | TRBV3-1/TRBV3-2 | TRBD1 | TGTGCCAGCAGCCAAACCACAGGGGATCAGCCCCAGCATTTT | CASSQTTGDQPQHF
TRBJ2-7 | . | 15 | TRBV11-2 | . | TGTGCCAGCAGCGTAAATACAGGTGGAGCGTACGAGCAGTACTTC | CASSVNTGGAYEQYF
TRBJ2-3 | . | 17 | TRBV2 | TRBD2 | TGTGCCAGCAGTGAAGGGACTAGCGGGGGATACACAGATACGCAGTATTTT | CASSEGTSGGYTDTQYF
TRBJ2-1 | . | 15 | TRBV6-6 | TRBD2 | TGTGCCAGCAGCAGACTAGCGGGATACTACAATGAGCAGTTCTTC | CASSRLAGYYNEQFF
TRBJ1-1 | . | 15 | TRBV24-1 | TRBD1 | TGTGCCACCAGTGCGACAGGGCGGTTTGGAACTGAAGCTTTCTTT | CATSATGRFGTEAFF
TRBJ2-2 | . | 15 | TRBV9 | . | TGTGCCAGCAGCGTTGGGGGGGCGATCAGCGGGGAGCTGTTTTTT | CASSVGGAISGELFF
TRBJ2-5 | . | 16 | TRBV9 | . | TGTGCCAGCAGCGTAGATCGGGGTTTGAGTGAGGAGACCCAGTACTTC | CASSVDRGLSEETQYF
TRBJ1-6 | once | 16 | TRBV6-1 | . | TGTGCCAGCAGTGAAGCTTCTGATCCAGAGGCATCACCCCTCCACTTT | CASSEASDPEASPLHF
TRBJ2-1 | . | 15 | TRBV7-7 | . | TGTGCCAGCAGCTTAGACGGGGGGCCCTACAATGAGCAGTTCTTC | CASSLDGGPYNEQFF
TRBJ2-5 | . | 13 | TRBV5-1 | . | TGCGCCAGCAGCTTGGCGTACCAAGAGACCCAGTACTTC | CASSLAYQETQYF
TRBJ1-2 | few | 15 | TRBV6-5 | . | TGTGCCAGCAGTAGGACATCCGGGAGAAATTATGGCTACACCTTC | CASSRTSGRNYGYTF
TRBJ1-5 | . | 15 | TRBV5-5 | . | TGTGCCAGCAGCTTGGGCAGGGATAGCAATCAGCCCCAGCATTTT | CASSLGRDSNQPQHF
TRBJ1-5 | . | 15 | TRBV11-3 | . | TGTGCCAGCAGCTTAGGCCGCGGGGCAAGGCAGCCCCAGCATTTT | CASSLGRGARQPQHF
TRBJ1-2 | . | 12 | TRBV18 | . | TGTGCCAGCTCACCAGTAGGGGGTGGCTACACCTTC | CASSPVGGGYTF
TRBJ2-7 | . | 16 | TRBV3-1/TRBV3-2 | TRBD2 | TGTGCCAGCAGCCAGCCTATAGCGGGGAGCTCCTACGAGCAGTACTTC | CASSQPIAGSSYEQYF
TRBJ1-3 | . | 16 | TRBV18 | TRBD1 | TGTGCCAGCTCACCCTACGGGACAGTCTCTGGAAACACCATATATTTT | CASSPYGTVSGNTIYF
TRBJ1-4 | . | 16 | TRBV19 | TRBD1 | TGTGCCAGTAGTATGGACAGGGTCGCGACTAATGAAAAACTGTTTTTT | CASSMDRVATNEKLFF
TRBJ1-2 | . | 14 | TRBV5-1 | . | TGCGCCAGCAGCTTGGGCGTCGGGGGGTATGGCTACACCTTC | CASSLGVGGYGYTF
TRBJ1-2 | . | 15 | TRBV19 | . | TGTGCCAGTAGTATCATGAGTCTACTTACTTATGGCTACACCTTC | CASSIMSLLTYGYTF
TRBJ2-5 | . | 15 | TRBV25-1 | . | TGTGCCAGCAGTGAGCGGGACCCCCTTGGAGAGACCCAGTACTTC | CASSERDPLGETQYF
TRBJ1-1 | . | 13 | TRBV18 | . | TGTGCCACCCGCGGACAAGTTAACACTGAAGCTTTCTTT | CATRGQVNTEAFF
TRBJ1-6 | . | 18 | TRBV5-1 | . | TGCGCCAGCAGCCCTGGTGGGGGGGAATGGTCCTATAATTCACCCCTCCACTTT | CASSPGGGEWSYNSPLHF
TRBJ1-4 | . | 15 | TRBV19 | TRBD1 | TGTGCCAGTAGTTTGCAGGGGGCCGGTTATGAAAAACTGTTTTTT | CASSLQGAGYEKLFF
TRBJ1-1 | . | 12 | TRBV7-9 | TRBD1 | TGTGCCAGCAGCTTAGAGACAGGGAAAGCTTTCTTT | CASSLETGKAFF
TRBJ2-3 | . | 15 | TRBV7-3 | TRBD2 | TGTGCCAGCAGCTTAACTGGCGGGAGAACAGATACGCAGTATTTT | CASSLTGGRTDTQYF
TRBJ2-3 | . | 16 | TRBV5-1 | TRBD2 | TGCGCCAGCAGATTCCTAACTAGCGGGGGCACAGATACGCAGTATTTT | CASRFLTSGGTDTQYF